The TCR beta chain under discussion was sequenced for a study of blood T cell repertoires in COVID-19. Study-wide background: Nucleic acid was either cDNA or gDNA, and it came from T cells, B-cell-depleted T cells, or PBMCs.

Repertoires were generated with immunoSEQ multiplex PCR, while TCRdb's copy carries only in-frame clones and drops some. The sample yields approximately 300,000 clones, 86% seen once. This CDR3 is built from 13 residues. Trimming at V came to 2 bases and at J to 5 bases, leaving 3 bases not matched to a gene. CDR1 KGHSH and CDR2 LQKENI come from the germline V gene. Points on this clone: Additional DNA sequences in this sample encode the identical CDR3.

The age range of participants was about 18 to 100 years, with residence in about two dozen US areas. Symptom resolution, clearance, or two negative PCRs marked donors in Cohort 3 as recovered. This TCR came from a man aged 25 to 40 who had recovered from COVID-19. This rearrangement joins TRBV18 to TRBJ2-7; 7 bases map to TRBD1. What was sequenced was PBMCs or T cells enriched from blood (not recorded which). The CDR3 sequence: CASSPRQGDEQYF. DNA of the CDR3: TGTGCCAGCTCACCAAGACAGGGTGACGAGCAGTACTTC.